This T cell receptor (beta chain) derives from a study of CD8 T cells in ankylosing spondylitis. Regarding the study as a whole: The study identified a TCR beta motif of under ten highly homologous variants that appeared characteristic of ankylosing spondylitis blood. Within peripheral blood, clones linked to disease were CD8+ and relatively rare. It was reported that disease-linked clones were significantly enriched in matched ankylosing spondylitis synovial fluid.

This clonotype was recorded a few times. The antigen remains unidentified. A quantitative 5'-RACE method, one with molecular barcodes, was used to make TCR beta libraries. TCRdb redid the calling of the 5' RACE reads with MiXCR, one entry per CDR3 protein. The sample contains nearly 250,000 distinct CDR3 sequences, roughly 32% of which appear only once. The CDR3 is 15 residues long. Trimming took 3 bases from V and 2 from J; bases not matched to a gene: 5. Germline CDR1 is SQVTM and CDR2 is ANQGSEA. This sequence was found in a male donor with ankylosing spondylitis or in good health (not recorded which). The sample consisted of blood, either unsorted or a sorted T cell fraction (not recorded which). The V and J genes are TRBV29-1 and TRBJ2-5; TRBD2 matches 11 bases. The CDR3 loop is CSVEISGGEQETQYF. DNA for the CDR3: TGCAGCGTTGAGATTAGCGGGGGGGAACAAGAGACCCAGTACTTC.